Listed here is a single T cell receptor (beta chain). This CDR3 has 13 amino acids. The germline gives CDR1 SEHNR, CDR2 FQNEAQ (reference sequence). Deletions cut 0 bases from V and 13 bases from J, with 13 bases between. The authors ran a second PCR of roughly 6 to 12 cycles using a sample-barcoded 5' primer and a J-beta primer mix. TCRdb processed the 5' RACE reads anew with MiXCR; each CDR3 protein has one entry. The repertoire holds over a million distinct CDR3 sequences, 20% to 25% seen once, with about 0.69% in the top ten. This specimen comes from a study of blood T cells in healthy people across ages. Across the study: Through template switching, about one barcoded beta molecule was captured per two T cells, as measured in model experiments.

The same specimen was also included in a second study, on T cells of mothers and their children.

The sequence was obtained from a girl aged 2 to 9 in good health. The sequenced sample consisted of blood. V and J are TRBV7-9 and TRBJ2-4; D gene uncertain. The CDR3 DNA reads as TGTGCCAGCAGCTTAGCTCAAGAGGACCAGCAGTACTTC. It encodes CASSLAQEDQQYF.